Each of the 13 T cell receptor beta chains below was sequenced from the same sample in a study of T cell responses to AZD1222 COVID-19 vaccine. Sequencing was performed with immunoSEQ multiplex PCR; in TCRdb, only in-frame clones are kept and a portion is missing. The repertoire consists of around 94,000 clones, with 85% to 90% occurring once and the leading ten covering 5%. The starting material was peripheral blood, obtained on day 0 of AZD1222 vaccination. Every receptor here comes from an adult in good health.

This clone was counted once. The rearrangement joins TRBV4-2 to TRBJ2-3; D possibly matches TRBD1 or TRBD2 (5 bases each). The CDR3 sequence is 18 residues long. CDR1 and CDR2 (germline): LGHNA, YNFKEQ. Deletions cut 0 bases from V and 0 bases from J, with 16 bases between. CDR3 protein: CASSQDGRDAHSTDTQYF. CDR3 bases: TGTGCCAGCAGCCAAGACGGCCGGGACGCCCATAGCACAGATACGCAGTATTTT.

J is TRBJ1-5 and V is TRBV6-2 or TRBV6-3, with D possibly matching TRBD1 (6 bases). Trimming pared 6 bases from V and 3 bases from J, leaving 21 bases between. Germline CDR1 MNHEY, CDR2 SVGEGT. This CDR3 spans 17 amino acids. CDR3 sequence reads: CASSPYTGTSYNQPQHF. The CDR3 DNA follows: TGTGCCAGCAGCCCTTATACCGGGACATCCTACAATCAGCCCCAGCATTTT.

V and J are TRBV30 and TRBJ1-1; D is uncertain. This CDR3 comprises 13 residues. Trimming removed 2 bases from V and 0 bases from J, with 7 bases in between. CDR1 GTSNPN and CDR2 SVGIG come from the germline V gene (reference sequence). CDR3 sequence (DNA): TGTGCCTGGAGTCCGAATATGAACACTGAAGCTTTCTTT. It translates to CAWSPNMNTEAFF.

This clone turned up a few times. The chain employs TRBV3-1 (or the pseudogene TRBV3-2) and TRBJ2-7; 8 nucleotides line up with TRBD1. J gave up 5 bases and V 1 base, and 10 bases lay outside the gene matches. Germline CDR1 reads LGHDT; CDR2 reads YNNKEL (reference sequence). The CDR3 covers 16 residues. The CDR3: CASSQGVGRGLDEQYF. In nucleotides, the CDR3 is TGTGCCAGCAGCCAAGGGGTAGGCAGGGGGCTGGACGAGCAGTACTTC.

In its sample, this clone was seen a few times. This rearrangement joins TRBV9 to TRBJ2-7, with TRBD1 as a possible D gene (6 bases). Per the germline V gene, CDR1 is SGDLS and CDR2 is YYNGEE. The CDR3 covers 13 residues. Trimming cost V 2 bases and J 7 bases, with 13 bases left between them. CDR3 sequence (DNA): TGTGCCAGCAGCGTCCGCTTAGGGGGAGAGCAGTACTTC. This sequence encodes CASSVRLGGEQYF.

This clone was seen more than once but under ten times. The V gene is TRBV14, the J gene TRBJ1-1; D remains unclear. This CDR3 region has 13 residues. V lost 4 bases and J 6 bases, leaving 12 bases between the germline ends. Germline V lookup: CDR1 SGHDN, CDR2 FVKESK. The CDR3 DNA reads as TGTGCCAGCAGCCTCGAATCTAGCCCTGAAGCTTTCTTT. Its translation is CASSLESSPEAFF.

The chain links TRBV9 to TRBJ2-1; D tentatively reads TRBD1 or TRBD2 (5 bases each). The CDR3 has 16 residues. V gave up 0 bases and J gave up 3 bases, with 13 bases separating them. Per the germline V gene, CDR1 is SGDLS and CDR2 is YYNGEE. The chain's CDR3 is CASSVALTGHYNEQFF. The CDR3 DNA is TGTGCCAGCAGCGTAGCTCTAACGGGGCACTACAATGAGCAGTTCTTC.

V is TRBV9 and J is TRBJ2-1; 9 nucleotides match TRBD2. CDR1 SGDLS and CDR2 YYNGEE come from the germline V gene. The CDR3 has 17 amino acids. J lost 0 bases, V lost 4 bases, and 8 bases had no gene match. CDR3 coding DNA: TGTGCCAGCAGCCCAGGGACTAGCCAAAGCTCCTACAATGAGCAGTTCTTC. Its protein product is CASSPGTSQSSYNEQFF. Looking up the rest from reference TRBV9 and TRBJ2-1 gives the full variable domain: DSGVTQTPKHLITATGQRVTLRCSPRSGDLSVYWYQQSLDQGLQFLIQYYNGEERAKGNILERFSAQQFPDLHSELNLSSLELGDSALYFCASSPGTSQSSYNEQFFGPGTRLTVL.

In regard to this clone: A junction boundary mismatches the germline segment, possibly from a read error. V gene TRBV3-1 (or the pseudogene TRBV3-2) combines with J gene TRBJ2-6; D may be TRBD1 (5 bases). The CDR3 is 17 residues long. Germline CDR1 LGHDT, CDR2 YNNKEL (reference sequence). The CDR3 region is CASSQRQTFSGANVLTF. The DNA of the CDR3 is TGTGCCAGTAGCCAAAGACAGACCTTCTCTGGGGCCAACGTCCTGACTTTC.

This chain connects TRBV5-1 to TRBJ1-4; possibly TRBD1 for D (5 bases). The CDR3 has 16 residues. Germline V gene lookup returns CDR1 SGHRS and CDR2 YFSETQ. V was trimmed by 2 bases and J by 0 bases, leaving 11 bases between them. CDR3 protein: CASSFDRVATNEKLFF. In DNA, the CDR3 is TGCGCCAGCAGCTTCGACAGAGTTGCAACTAATGAAAAACTGTTTTTT.

The chain combines TRBV6-5 with TRBJ2-7; TRBD1 agrees at 8 bases. V lost 6 bases to trimming and J lost 3 bases; unmatched junction nucleotides: 1. The CDR3 sequence is 12 residues long. Germline CDR1 is MNHEY and CDR2 is SVGAGI. The CDR3 nucleotides are TGTGCCAGCAGCACAGGGGGCTACGAGCAGTACTTC. Amino acid sequence: CASSTGGYEQYF.

The V gene is TRBV7-9, the J gene TRBJ2-2; 7 nucleotides align to TRBD1. Per the germline V gene, CDR1 is SEHNR and CDR2 is FQNEAQ (reference sequence). The CDR3 loop spans 17 amino acids. Trimming took 4 bases from V and 3 from J; bases not matched to a gene: 11. CDR3 residues: CASSYPPGGVDTGELFF. CDR3 nucleotides: TGTGCCAGCAGCTACCCCCCAGGGGGAGTGGACACCGGGGAGCTGTTTTTT.

V usage is TRBV28 and J usage is TRBJ2-7, with TRBD1 as a possible D gene (6 bases). The CDR3 has 14 amino acids. CDR1 is MDHEN and CDR2 is SYDVKM in the germline V gene. Trimming pared 7 bases from V and 2 bases from J, leaving 15 bases between. The CDR3 is CASNYGDTPYEQYF. For the CDR3, the DNA is TGTGCCAGCAATTATGGGGACACTCCCTACGAGCAGTACTTC.